Below are 8 T cell receptor beta chains sequenced from a single sample in a study of shared clonotypes between healthy human individuals. Repertoires were generated with immunoSEQ multiplex PCR, while TCRdb's copy carries only in-frame clones and drops some. The repertoire holds some 2.3 million clones, with roughly 93% as singletons. Sequencing used naive CD4+ T cells from PBMCs. Specified subset: CD45RA+ positively selected. These receptors originate from a man younger than 35 in good health. Some clones in this sample may be carry-over from other donors' samples.

This clone was seen once. Other DNA sequences within the sample encode an identical CDR3. The J gene is TRBJ1-5, the V gene TRBV4-2, with D uncertain. Trimming took off 1 base at V and 1 base at J, with 8 bases between the two ends. Germline CDR1 and CDR2: LGHNA and YNFKEQ. The CDR3 contains 15 residues. The CDR3 DNA is TGTGCCAGCAGCCAAGGGACGGGGAGCAATCAGCCCCAGCATTTT. This encodes CASSQGTGSNQPQHF.

The V gene is TRBV14, the J gene TRBJ2-2; no clear D. Per germline, CDR1 SGHDN and CDR2 FVKESK. V lost 6 bases and J lost 2, with 4 bases in between. The CDR3 loop spans 12 amino acids. Written as DNA, the CDR3 is TGTGCCAGCAGACTAAACACCGGGGAGCTGTTTTTT. Translating gives CASRLNTGELFF.

This chain uses TRBV20-1 with TRBJ2-3; D is unclear. Trimming left V 7 bases short and J 6 bases short, with 8 bases between. CDR1 is DFQATT, CDR2 SNEGSKA, per germline (reference sequence). The CDR3 has 10 amino acids. CDR3 in DNA: TGCAGTGTCTACGAGGATACGCAGTATTTT. Protein: CSVYEDTQYF.

The chain has TRBV28 and TRBJ2-7; D tentatively reads TRBD1 or TRBD2 (6 bases each). Germline V gene lookup returns CDR1 MDHEN and CDR2 SYDVKM. The CDR3 covers 13 residues. Trimming took off 10 bases at V and 3 bases at J, with 16 bases between the two ends. CDR3: CATTWGAGYEQYF. CDR3 nucleotides: TGTGCCACCACCTGGGGGGCGGGCTACGAGCAGTACTTC.

The CDR3 DNA follows: TGTGCCAGCTCACCAAGATCTCAGCGGCGGATCTCCTACGAGCAGTACTTC. It translates to CASSPRSQRRISYEQYF. V is TRBV18 and J is TRBJ2-7; possible D gene TRBD2, 5 bases. V was shortened by 2 bases and J by 0 bases, with 17 bases between the two germline ends. Germline V gives CDR1 KGHSH, CDR2 LQKENI. There are 17 residues in the CDR3.

The chain carries TRBV7-9 and TRBJ1-1, with D unclear. Germline CDR1 SEHNR, CDR2 FQNEAQ (reference sequence). V shed 1 base and J shed 1 base, with 13 bases lying between them. The length of the CDR3 is 16 residues. CDR3 in amino acids: CASSLDPGLANTEAFF. The CDR3 nucleotides are TGTGCCAGCAGCTTAGACCCGGGTTTGGCGAACACTGAAGCTTTCTTT.

V is TRBV27 and J is TRBJ2-5, with D perhaps TRBD1 (5 bases). This CDR3 is 14 amino acids long. Germline lookup yields CDR1 MNHEY and CDR2 SMNVEV (reference sequence). Trimming stripped 3 bases from V and 5 bases from J, with 13 bases between. CDR3 sequence: CASSLQGLGETQYF. The CDR3 DNA is TGTGCCAGCAGTTTGCAGGGTCTTGGGGAGACCCAGTACTTC.

The chain links TRBV28 to TRBJ1-5; the D is unclear. The CDR3 has 12 amino acids. Between the trimmed V and J ends, which lost 6 bases and 9 bases, there was a span of 12 bases. The V gene's germline CDR1 is MDHEN and CDR2 SYDVKM. CDR3 amino acids: CASSYGELPQHF. The CDR3 coding sequence is TGTGCCAGCAGCTACGGGGAATTGCCCCAGCATTTT.